Sequencing of this TCR beta chain was carried out in a study of T-cell reconstitution after alpha-beta-depleted transplantation in children. TCRbeta library preparation incorporated unique molecular identifiers. From the PCR reads, TCRdb called clonotypes with MiXCR, one entry per CDR3 protein. The sample has a few hundred thousand distinct CDR3 sequences; about a tenth are singletons. This TCR derives from a human donor who donated a stem cell graft to a child with acute myeloid leukemia. The specimen was PBMCs from the stem cell graft donor, collected from the stem cell graft.

The CDR3 DNA reads TGTGCCAGCAGTTTCAGACAGGGTAACGAGCAGTACTTC. Protein product: CASSFRQGNEQYF. This chain joins TRBV12-3 or TRBV12-4 and TRBJ2-7; 7 bases fit TRBD1. V was pared by 3 bases and J by 5 bases, with 4 bases of the junction left unmatched. The CDR3 is 13 residues long.